This T cell receptor (beta chain) was obtained from a study of blood T cell repertoires in COVID-19. About the study: Collection of acute and convalescent COVID-19 samples took place in the United States, Italy and Spain. T cells, B-cell-depleted T cells, or PBMCs supplied cDNA or gDNA.

In the study's own analysis: Estimates of nucleated cell counts were drawn from the amplification of reference gene primers. The method was immunoSEQ multiplex PCR; TCRdb's version includes in-frame clones alone and lacks a portion of them. V and J calls and clone size are given by that table; D and trimming were obtained from the DNA. The sample lists 260,000 or so clones; about 86% were seen once. As to this clone: Germline and junction disagree at one end, which may indicate a read error.

The sequence came from a man older than 75 with acute or convalescent COVID-19. Sequencing was carried out using peripheral blood.

The CDR3 sequence is CASTLSEFSNTGELFF. The CDR3 DNA reads as TGCGCCAGCACCTTGTCGGAGTTCTCGAACACCGGGGAGCTGTTTTTT. V usage is TRBV5-1 and J usage is TRBJ2-2; D gene uncertain. Per germline, CDR1 SGHRS and CDR2 YFSETQ. This CDR3 spans 16 amino acids.